A single sample gave rise to the 13 T cell receptor beta chains below, sequenced in a study of T cells in Graves' hyperthyroidism and ophthalmopathy. Amplification targeted TCR beta CDR3 regions from RNA transcripts. First-round RT-PCR targeting the TCR CDR3 was performed with the HTBI primer set. TCRdb reprocessed the multiplex PCR reads with MiXCR, giving one entry per CDR3 protein. This sample has hundreds of thousands of distinct CDR3 sequences, with roughly 14% found just once. The sequenced material came from blood. The receptors come from a woman between 40 and 55 years old with Graves' ophthalmopathy.

This clonotype was seen at least ten times. The chain recombines TRBV28 with TRBJ2-5; weak D call: TRBD2 (5 bases). Trimming took 6 bases from V and 2 from J, leaving 13 bases between them. The CDR3 has 14 residues. The germline V gene has CDR1 MDHEN and CDR2 SYDVKM. The CDR3: CASSPPRLQETQYF. The CDR3 DNA is TGTGCCAGCAGCCCGCCGAGACTACAAGAGACCCAGTACTTC.

This clonotype came up many times. The V call is TRBV12-3 or TRBV12-4, the J call TRBJ1-2, with a tentative D call TRBD1 (6 bases). Trimming pared 6 bases from V and 8 bases from J, leaving 13 bases between. The CDR3 length is 12 residues. CDR3 amino acids: CASSSGQWGYTF. CDR3 DNA: TGTGCCAGCAGCTCCGGACAGTGGGGCTACACCTTC.

V usage is TRBV7-9 and J usage is TRBJ2-7; D assignment may be TRBD1 or TRBD2 (5 bases each). CDR1 is SEHNR, CDR2 FQNEAQ, per germline (reference sequence). The ends were cut back, 5 bases at V and 11 bases at J, with 22 bases in the middle. This CDR3 contains 14 residues. The CDR3 DNA sequence: TGTGCCAGCAGCGCGACCGGGACGTCCGAAGGAAAGTACTTC. Amino acids: CASSATGTSEGKYF.

The table lists this clonotype with many counts. The chain links TRBV6-2 or TRBV6-3 to TRBJ2-5; perhaps D is TRBD1 or TRBD2 (6 bases each). Germline values: CDR1 MNHEY, CDR2 SVGEGT. The CDR3 covers 15 residues. Trimming removed 3 bases at V and 4 bases at J, with 15 bases between. CDR3 residues: CASSYGGPSGETQYF. The CDR3 coding sequence is TGTGCCAGCAGTTATGGGGGGCCCTCAGGAGAGACCCAGTACTTC.

This clonotype was picked up many times. The chain employs TRBV29-1 and TRBJ1-2; 10 bases line up with TRBD1. Losses at the gene ends were 5 bases for V and 8 bases for J; bases not matched to a gene: 14. The CDR3 contains 15 residues. Germline lookup yields CDR1 SQVTM and CDR2 ANQGSEA. CDR3 coding DNA: TGCAGCGTTCCCCAAACTTCCGGGACAGGGGTGGGCTACACCTTC. It is translated as CSVPQTSGTGVGYTF.

Relative to its sample, this clonotype is medium-sized (0.01 to 0.1%). V is TRBV12-3 or TRBV12-4 and J is TRBJ1-1; D is unresolved. Deletions cut 2 bases from V and 2 bases from J, with 6 bases between. The CDR3 length is 13 residues. CDR3 residues: CASSLRENTEAFF. The CDR3 DNA is TGTGCCAGCAGTTTAAGGGAAAACACTGAAGCTTTCTTT.

The chain is built from TRBV12-5 and TRBJ1-5; D unresolved. The V end lost 0 bases, the J end lost 6 bases, and 6 bases lay between the germline ends. This CDR3 spans 13 amino acids. Germline assignment: CDR1 LGHNT and CDR2 FRNRAP. The CDR3: CASGLVGTQPQHF. Written as DNA, the CDR3 is TGTGCTAGTGGTTTGGTGGGTACTCAGCCCCAGCATTTT.

There are many counts of this clonotype. The chain employs TRBV13 and TRBJ1-5; TRBD1 matches at 8 bases. Germline CDR1 reads PRHDT; CDR2 reads FYEKMQ (reference sequence). V was pared by 0 bases and J by 5 bases, with 3 bases of the junction left unmatched. The CDR3 is 15 residues long. The CDR3 DNA is TGTGCCAGCAGCTTAGGGGACAGGGAGTATCAGCCCCAGCATTTT. This translates into CASSLGDREYQPQHF.

This clonotype appeared a few times. CDR3 coding DNA: TGCAGTGCTAGCCCTAGCGGGAATAACACCGGGGAGCTGTTTTTT. It is translated as CSASPSGNNTGELFF. The genes are TRBV20-1 and TRBJ2-2; 9 bases map to TRBD2. The CDR3 runs 15 residues. Germline trimming cut 3 bases from V and 2 bases from J; bases unmatched to any gene: 4. Per the germline V gene, CDR1 is DFQATT and CDR2 is SNEGSKA (reference sequence).

At least ten counts were recorded for this clonotype. This may be a read error: a much more frequent sequence differs by one nucleotide. The chain links TRBV12-3 or TRBV12-4 to TRBJ2-3; the D gene is possibly TRBD2 (6 bases). V was cut by 4 bases and J by 10 bases, with 15 bases left in between. This CDR3 region has 13 residues. The CDR3 bases are TGTGCCAGCAGTTCCGCCTTAGCGGATGCGCAGTATTTT. This encodes CASSSALADAQYF.

This clonotype was seen repeatedly, ten times or more. The chain is built from TRBV28 and TRBJ2-7, with 9 bases fitting TRBD1. The J segment lost 7 bases and the V segment lost 7 bases, leaving 14 bases of the junction unmatched. The CDR3 has 15 amino acids. Per germline, CDR1 MDHEN and CDR2 SYDVKM. CDR3 sequence reads: CASKGTGNPSREQYF. The CDR3 bases are TGTGCCAGCAAAGGGACAGGGAATCCTTCGCGGGAGCAGTACTTC.

This clonotype was detected ten times or more. The rearrangement joins TRBV7-3 to TRBJ1-2, with 7 bases lining up with TRBD1. The CDR3 runs 13 residues. The ends lost 5 bases at V and 7 bases at J; junction bases unmatched: 7. From germline, CDR1 is SGHTA and CDR2 FQGTGA. CDR3 region: CASSPTGERGYTF. CDR3 coding DNA: TGTGCCAGCAGCCCCACAGGGGAACGTGGCTACACCTTC.

Concerning this clonotype itself: A single base separates this from a much larger clone, so it may be a read error. Written as DNA, the CDR3 is TGTGCCATCAAGGACCTTACGGACACTGAAGCTTTCTTT. This translates into CAIKDLTDTEAFF. The rearrangement uses TRBV10-3 and TRBJ1-1, with D uncertain. The germline V and J ends were trimmed by 7 bases and 3 bases, with 12 bases remaining between them. The CDR3 contains 13 residues. The germline V gene has CDR1 ENHRY and CDR2 SYGVKD.